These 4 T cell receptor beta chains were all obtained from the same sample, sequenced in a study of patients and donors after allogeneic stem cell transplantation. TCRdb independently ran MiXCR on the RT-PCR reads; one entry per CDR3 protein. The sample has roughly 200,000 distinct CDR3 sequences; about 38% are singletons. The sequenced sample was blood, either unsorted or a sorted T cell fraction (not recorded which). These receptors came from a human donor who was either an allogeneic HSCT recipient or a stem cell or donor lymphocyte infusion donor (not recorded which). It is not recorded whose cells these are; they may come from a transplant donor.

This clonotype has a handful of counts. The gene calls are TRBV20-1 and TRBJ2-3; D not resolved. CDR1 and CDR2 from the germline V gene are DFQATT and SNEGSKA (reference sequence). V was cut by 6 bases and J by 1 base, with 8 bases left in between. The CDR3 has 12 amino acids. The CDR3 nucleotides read TGCAGTGCGGTCTTACGCACAGATACGCAGTATTTT. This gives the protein CSAVLRTDTQYF.

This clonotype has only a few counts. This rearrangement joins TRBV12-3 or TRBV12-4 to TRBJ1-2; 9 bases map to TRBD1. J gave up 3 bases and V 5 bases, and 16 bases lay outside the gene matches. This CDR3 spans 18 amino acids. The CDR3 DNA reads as TGTGCCAGCAGTCCTCACCGGGACAGGGTCCACCCAGACTATGGCTACACCTTC. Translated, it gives CASSPHRDRVHPDYGYTF.

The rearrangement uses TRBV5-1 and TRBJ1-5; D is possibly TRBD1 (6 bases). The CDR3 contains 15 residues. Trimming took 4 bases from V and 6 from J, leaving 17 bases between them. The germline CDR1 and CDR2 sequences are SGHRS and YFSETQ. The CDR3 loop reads CASSPGAGAGQPQHF. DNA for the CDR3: TGCGCCAGCAGCCCCGGGGCAGGGGCAGGTCAGCCCCAGCATTTT. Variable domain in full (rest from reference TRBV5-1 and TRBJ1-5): KAGVTQTPRYLIKTRGQQVTLSCSPISGHRSVSWYQQTPGQGLQFLFEYFSETQRNKGNFPGRFSGRQFSNSRSEMNVSTLELGDSALYLCASSPGAGAGQPQHFGDGTRLSIL.

This CDR3 is CASAPPGGHNQPQHF. The CDR3 bases are TGTGCCAGCGCTCCCCCAGGGGGCCACAATCAGCCCCAGCATTTT. The chain employs TRBV25-1 and TRBJ1-5; TRBD1 matches at 8 bases. Germline V gene sequence: CDR1 MGHDK, CDR2 SYGVNS. This CDR3 region has 15 residues. V dropped 8 bases and J dropped 3; count of bases not matched to a gene: 9.